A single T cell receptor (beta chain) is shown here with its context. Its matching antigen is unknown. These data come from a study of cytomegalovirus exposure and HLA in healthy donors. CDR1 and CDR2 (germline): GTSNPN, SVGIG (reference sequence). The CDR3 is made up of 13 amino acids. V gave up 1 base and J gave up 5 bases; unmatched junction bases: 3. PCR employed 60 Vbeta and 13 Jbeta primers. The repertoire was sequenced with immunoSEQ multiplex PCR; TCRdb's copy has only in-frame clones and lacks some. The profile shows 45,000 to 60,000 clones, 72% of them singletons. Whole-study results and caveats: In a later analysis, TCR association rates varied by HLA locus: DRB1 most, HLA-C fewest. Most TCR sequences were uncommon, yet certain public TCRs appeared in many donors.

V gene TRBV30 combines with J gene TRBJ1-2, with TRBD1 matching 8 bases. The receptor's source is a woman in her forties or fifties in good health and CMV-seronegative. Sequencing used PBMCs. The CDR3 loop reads CAWSGTGRYGYTF. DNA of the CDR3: TGTGCCTGGAGTGGGACAGGGAGATATGGCTACACCTTC.